This T cell receptor (beta chain) was identified during a study of blood T cell repertoires in COVID-19. Across the study: The United States, Italy and Spain were the sources of the acute and convalescent COVID-19 samples. T cells, B-cell-depleted T cells, or PBMCs supplied cDNA or gDNA.

Per the original data handling: Reference gene primer amplification gave estimated nucleated cell counts. Profiled with immunoSEQ multiplex PCR; TCRdb holds only in-frame clones, not every one. That table is the source of V, J and clone size, and D and trimming were worked out from the DNA. This sample yields 150,000 to 200,000 clones, of which approximately 88% are seen a single time; roughly 9% belongs to the top ten. This clone was recorded only once. Germline CDR1 and CDR2: SGHAT and FQNNGV. With 2 bases removed from V and 2 bases from J, the gap between germline ends came to 12 bases. The CDR3 runs 15 residues.

The sample consisted of peripheral blood. The chain carries TRBV11-2 and TRBJ1-2; the D gene is possibly TRBD1 (6 bases). This clonotype originated in a woman aged 80 or over with active or convalescent COVID-19. The CDR3 loop reads CASSLSDRSNYGYTF. CDR3 DNA: TGTGCCAGCAGCTTAAGTGACAGGTCGAACTATGGCTACACCTTC. Full variable domain (missing parts from reference TRBV11-2 and TRBJ1-2): EAGVAQSPRYKIIEKRQSVAFWCNPISGHATLYWYQQILGQGPKLLIQFQNNGVVDDSQLPKDRFSAERLKGVDSTLKIQPAKLEDSAVYLCASSLSDRSNYGYTFGSGTRLTVV.